This T cell receptor beta chain appears in the sequencing data of a study of response to subunit inactivated influenza vaccine. General study points: T cells newly recruited by each seasonal influenza vaccination are few, the authors suggested.

There are a few counts of this clonotype. The target antigen is unknown. TCRdb passed the RT-PCR reads through MiXCR, listing each CDR3 protein once. Among 800,000 or so distinct CDR3 sequences, less than 25% were seen once, and the ten largest hold about 10%. Germline values: CDR1 SGHAT, CDR2 FQNNGV. Between the trimmed V and J ends, which lost 0 bases and 3 bases, there was a span of 6 bases. This CDR3 contains 14 residues. The sequence derives from a man between 45 and 60 years old who received an inactivated influenza vaccine. The specimen comprised PBMCs from blood, sampled around 5 days after vaccination. This chain links TRBV11-2 with TRBJ1-5; D gene unclear. The CDR3 region has the DNA TGTGCCAGCAGCTTAGATCCAGTCAATCAGCCCCAGCATTTT. Encoded protein: CASSLDPVNQPQHF.